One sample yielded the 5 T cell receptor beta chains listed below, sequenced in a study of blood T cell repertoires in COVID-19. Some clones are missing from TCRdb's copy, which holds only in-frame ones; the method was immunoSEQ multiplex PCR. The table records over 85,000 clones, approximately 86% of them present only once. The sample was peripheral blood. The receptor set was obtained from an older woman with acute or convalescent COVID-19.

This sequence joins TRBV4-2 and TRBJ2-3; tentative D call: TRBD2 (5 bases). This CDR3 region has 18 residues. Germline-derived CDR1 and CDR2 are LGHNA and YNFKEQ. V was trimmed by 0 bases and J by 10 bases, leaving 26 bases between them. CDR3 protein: CASSQDLQVVSASAAQYF. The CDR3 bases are TGTGCCAGCAGCCAAGATCTTCAAGTCGTCAGCGCCTCAGCGGCGCAGTATTTT.

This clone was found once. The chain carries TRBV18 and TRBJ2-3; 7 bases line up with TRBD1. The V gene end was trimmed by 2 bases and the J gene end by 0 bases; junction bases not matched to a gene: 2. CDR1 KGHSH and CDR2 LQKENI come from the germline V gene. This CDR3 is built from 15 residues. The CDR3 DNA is TGTGCCAGCTCACCAATGACAGGGAGCACAGATACGCAGTATTTT. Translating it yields CASSPMTGSTDTQYF.

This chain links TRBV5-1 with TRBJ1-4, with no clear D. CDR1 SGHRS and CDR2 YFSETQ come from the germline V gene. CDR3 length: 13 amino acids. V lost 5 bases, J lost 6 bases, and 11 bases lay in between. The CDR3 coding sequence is TGCGCCAGCAGACCCGGGATGTATGAAAAACTGTTTTTT. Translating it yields CASRPGMYEKLFF.

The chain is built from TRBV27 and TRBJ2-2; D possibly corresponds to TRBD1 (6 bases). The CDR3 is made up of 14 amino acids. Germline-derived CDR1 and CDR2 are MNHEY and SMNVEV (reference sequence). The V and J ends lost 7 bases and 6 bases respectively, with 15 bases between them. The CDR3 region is CASIAIQGSGELFF. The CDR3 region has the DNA TGTGCCAGCATCGCGATTCAGGGGTCCGGGGAGCTGTTTTTT.

The CDR3 protein is CASSEWGLEETQYF. The CDR3 DNA sequence: TGTGCCAGCAGTGAATGGGGACTAGAAGAGACCCAGTACTTC. The V gene is TRBV6-1, the J gene TRBJ2-5; 8 bases agree with TRBD2. The CDR3 has 14 residues. V dropped 2 bases and J dropped 3; count of bases not matched to a gene: 2. Germline CDR1 MNHNS, CDR2 SASEGT.